Given below is one T cell receptor beta chain in context. Its antigen is currently unknown. The sample comes from a study of identical twins. Points from the study as a whole: Reduced insertions were recorded for abundant cord blood beta clonotypes, with no such pattern in memory repertoires. Where beta out-of-frame sequences were concerned, excess twin sharing was weaker.

The J segment lost 6 bases and the V segment lost 5 bases, leaving 14 bases of the junction unmatched. The CDR3 extends over 16 amino acids. Germline V gene lookup returns CDR1 SGHAT and CDR2 FQNNGV. TCRdb independently ran MiXCR on the 5' RACE reads; one entry per CDR3 protein. The repertoire holds roughly 770,000 distinct CDR3 sequences, with over 15% as singletons. The same data also contributed to another study, on T cells expressing NK-cell markers. As that report states: Most of the eight sequenced donors were HCMV-seropositive; one was seronegative. In a few donors, dominant clonotypes made up about 28.3-65% of CD3+CD56-NKG2C+ cells.

The sample consisted of PBMCs. This TCR was sampled from a woman aged 18-30 years in good health. The chain couples TRBV11-2 to TRBJ2-3; 7 bases map to TRBD1. In DNA, the CDR3 is TGTGCCAGCAGCCTACGGACAGGTGGCATCATGGATACGCAGTATTTT. This translates into CASSLRTGGIMDTQYF.